This paragraph reports one T cell receptor (beta chain). The protocol was immunoSEQ multiplex PCR, while the TCRdb copy is restricted to in-frame clones and leaves out a portion. This sample yields some 56,000 clones, of which over 75% are seen a single time; 9.5% to 13% belongs to the top ten. The data originate from a study of blood T cell repertoires in COVID-19. As for the study in general: Whether acute or convalescent, the COVID-19 samples came from the United States, Italy and Spain. From T cells, B-cell-depleted T cells, or PBMCs came the material, which was cDNA or gDNA.

The CDR3 consists of 12 residues. Germline CDR1 MNHEY, CDR2 SVGEGT. V was cut by 5 bases and J by 5 bases, with 9 bases left in between. The receptor was isolated from a man older than 75 with COVID-19, enrolled during active disease. Material: peripheral blood. The chain links TRBV6-2 or TRBV6-3 to TRBJ1-1; weak D call: TRBD1 (5 bases). The CDR3 bases are TGTGCCAGCAGTCAGGGATGGACTGAAGCTTTCTTT. Translated: CASSQGWTEAFF.